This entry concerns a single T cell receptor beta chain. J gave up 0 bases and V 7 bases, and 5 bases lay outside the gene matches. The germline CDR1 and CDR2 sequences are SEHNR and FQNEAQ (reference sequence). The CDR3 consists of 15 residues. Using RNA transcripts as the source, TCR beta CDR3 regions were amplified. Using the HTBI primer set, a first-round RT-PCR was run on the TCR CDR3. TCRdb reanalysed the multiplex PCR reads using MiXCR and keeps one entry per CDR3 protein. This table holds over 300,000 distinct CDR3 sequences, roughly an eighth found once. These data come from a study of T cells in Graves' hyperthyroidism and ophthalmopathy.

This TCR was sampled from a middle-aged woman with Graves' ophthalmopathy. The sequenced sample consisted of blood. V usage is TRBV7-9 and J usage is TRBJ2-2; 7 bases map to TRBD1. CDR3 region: CASILGQSNTGELFF. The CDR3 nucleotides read TGTGCCAGCATATTGGGACAGTCGAACACCGGGGAGCTGTTTTTT.